This TCR beta chain emerged from a study of cytomegalovirus exposure and HLA in healthy donors. Broader study findings: Later analysis reportedly placed an Asian-associated ancestry cluster below the roughly 700-donor mean in N-insertions. Serostatus for CMV was the only available immune exposure information. A missense DCLRE1C variant was associated with V- and J-gene trimming of TCR beta chains in a later analysis, and an independent cohort replicated the association. A previous analysis found most TCR beta V segments productive roughly 87% or roughly 30% of the time.

The PCR made use of 60 Vbeta and 13 Jbeta primers. The data were produced by immunoSEQ multiplex PCR, yet TCRdb's version contains in-frame clones alone and is incomplete. The profile covers some 170,000 clones, with about 77% appearing a single time and around a tenth taken by the ten largest. To note about this clone: Its antigen remains unidentified.

V shed 5 bases and J shed 3 bases, with 10 bases lying between them. This CDR3 comprises 13 residues. The germline V gene has CDR1 SEHNR and CDR2 FQNEAQ (reference sequence). The receptor's source is a man between 18 and 35 years old in good health and CMV-seropositive. The rearrangement links TRBV7-9 to TRBJ1-1, with D tentatively TRBD1 (6 bases). Sequenced input: PBMCs. This CDR3 reads CASSPPGDTEAFF. CDR3 coding DNA: TGTGCCAGCAGCCCCCCAGGGGACACTGAAGCTTTCTTT.